Relative to its sample, the clone carrying this T cell receptor (beta chain) is medium-sized. The antigen is not known. The CDR3 is 11 residues long. The V end was cut by 4 bases, the J end by 4 bases, with 2 bases between. Every patient had bone marrow sampled while the disease was active. The data derive from a study of read filtering for tumor transcriptome and immune sequencing. The overall study: By R-ISS, stages I, II and III held about 8, 17 and 7 patients. After DNase treatment, RNA was made into whole-transcriptome libraries.

Regarding the study as a whole: Roughly 82% of IR-seq clonotypes had a single read, yet these held 3.5% to 4.5% of reads.

Molecular barcoded adaptors covering alpha/delta and beta/gamma chains were used on 400 to 450 ng RNA. In TCRdb, the reads were re-called with MiXCR into one record per CDR3 protein. The table includes tens of thousands of distinct CDR3 sequences, roughly 20% detected once. The chain employs TRBV12-3 or TRBV12-4 and TRBJ2-1; unclear D gene. The TCR sequence derives from a donor aged 40 or older with multiple myeloma. Source material: a population of CD138-negative cells sorted from bone marrow. In nucleotides, the CDR3 is TGTGCCAGCAGTTCTTACAATGAGCAGTTCTTC. Residues: CASSSYNEQFF.